This T cell receptor (beta chain) was captured in a study of T cells in Graves' hyperthyroidism and ophthalmopathy (dated by TCRdb to the late 2010s). With regard to the full study: Peripheral blood samples were taken at initial diagnosis, before any treatment was given. TCR Vbeta CDR3 sequencing of roughly 140 peripheral blood samples (around 45 ophthalmopathy, about 80 hyperthyroidism and about 17 progressor patients) is reported in the paper. The study also compared thyroid tissue and blood T-cell repertoires from 6 or 7 Graves' hyperthyroidism patients. After blood sampling, hyperthyroidism patients were treated with methimazole at a starting dose of 30 mg daily, and ophthalmopathy patients were treated with high-dose intravenous methylprednisolone. The 100 or so discovery patients were randomly split 7:3 into training and test sets. A discovery cohort of roughly 96 patients, 43 with Graves' ophthalmopathy and more than 55 with stable Graves' hyperthyroidism, was used to find distinguishing TCR V-J signatures. Whether ophthalmopathy could be predicted prospectively was tested in an independent validation cohort made up of 18 to 20 hyperthyroidism patients plus 17 patients who later progressed to ophthalmopathy. Overall study results and their limits: Blood samples also contained most of the expanded thyroid clonotypes (frequency above 0.001), which suggests that blood repertoires may reflect thyroid immune responses. Ophthalmopathy was separated from stable hyperthyroidism by a 13 V-J signature model, with around 88% sensitivity and around 81% specificity obtained in cross-validation and 80%/75% obtained in testing. During validation, the model predicted progression to ophthalmopathy a median of about 5.9 months ahead of onset, with around 71% sensitivity and almost 75% specificity. No statistical method was used to fix the sample size in advance, and group allocation was not hidden from the investigators.

From the germline V gene (reference sequence), CDR1 is DFQATT and CDR2 is SNEGSKA. The CDR3, cysteine through phenylalanine, is 15 amino acids long. The sequence is cut down to CDR3 DNA, 45 bases in frame from base 1. Relative to germline, V is 4 bases shorter and J is 0 bases shorter, with 13 bases between their ends. The TCR beta CDR3 regions were amplified from the RNA transcripts. For the first round of RT-PCR on the TCR CDR3, the HTBI primer set was used together with the Qiagen OneStep RT-PCR kit. The libraries were constructed in a second round of multiplex PCR and then size-selected and purified. Sequencing of the libraries was done on an Illumina HiSeq2000 using paired-end 100 bp reads. The source study handled its data this way. Raw data were processed with SOAPnuke, discarding reads with adapters, uncalled bases, mean Phred below 15, or no exact constant-primer or identifier match. High-quality paired reads were merged with COPE v1.2.5, and unique nucleotide sequences were defined as clonotypes. MiTCR v1.1 was used to align clonotypes to the IMGT TRBV, TRBD and TRBJ reference segments. Only V-J combinations with frequency above 0.0001, covering roughly 99% of repertoires, were analysed. A TCS score was defined as the ratio between F50 (clonal expansion) and ExV (chaos), using BLOSUM62-based TCRdist between CDR3 peptides within each V-J. Welch's t-statistics and random forest reduced around 510 V-J features to roughly 13, which were used in a naive Bayes classifier (R e1071). The public reads were reprocessed in TCRdb via fastp at Q25 and MiXCR, keeping in-frame beta chains. Every distinct CDR3 protein forms one entry, paired with its most common genes and DNA. TCRdb's processing, not the authors', yielded these V and J calls. The sample data list roughly 500,000 distinct CDR3 sequences, and around 15% of these were observed just once. The ten most abundant clones make up approximately 32% of the sample.

Remarks on this clonotype: It lacks a known antigen. No much larger clone exists at a distance of one base, and base qualities are not known.

Moderately to severely active disease, a Clinical Activity Score of at least 3, a NOSPECS grade of at least 4, and a duration under 3 months were present in ophthalmopathy patients. The study excluded patients with uncontrolled infections, other autoimmune diseases, pregnancy or lactation. Diagnoses relied on clinical symptoms, serum thyroxine and TRAb, thyroid ultrasound and orbital computed tomography. Ficoll-Paque density gradient centrifugation was used to isolate PBMCs from about 10 ml of fresh peripheral blood. Total RNA was extracted with Trizol reagent, and quality was checked on an Agilent 2100 Bioanalyzer.

The material sequenced was blood. The sequence was obtained from a woman in her thirties with Graves' ophthalmopathy. The chain was built from TRBV20-1 and TRBJ1-5, and possibly TRBD1, on 6 matching bases. The bases are TGCAGTGCTACCCGGACAGCTTATAGCAATCAGCCCCAGCATTTT. Translated, this is CSATRTAYSNQPQHF.